This T cell receptor beta chain was captured in a study of T cell responses to AZD1222 COVID-19 vaccine. Trimming took off 3 bases at V and 5 bases at J, with 13 bases between the two ends. Germline V CDR1 and CDR2: SQVTM, ANQGSEA. The CDR3 is 13 residues long. TCRdb's table, derived via immunoSEQ multiplex PCR, lists solely in-frame clones and lacks some. This table has approximately 180,000 clones, more than 80% appearing once. On this clone itself: Its antigen is still unknown.

Overall study findings and caveats: At baseline, seropositivity was found in only a handful of AZD1222 recipients. Increases in Spike-specific TCR breadth and depth were seen after two AZD1222 doses. Spike regions recognized by vaccine-associated CD4 TCRs spanned the protein, led by 160-218 and 743-854.

The receptor was derived from an adult in good health. Source: peripheral blood, taken on day 0 of AZD1222 vaccination. The chain combines TRBV29-1 with TRBJ1-1; D is uncertain. The CDR3 protein is CSVDGQRRTEAFF. CDR3 sequence (DNA): TGCAGCGTTGACGGCCAGAGGAGGACTGAAGCTTTCTTT.